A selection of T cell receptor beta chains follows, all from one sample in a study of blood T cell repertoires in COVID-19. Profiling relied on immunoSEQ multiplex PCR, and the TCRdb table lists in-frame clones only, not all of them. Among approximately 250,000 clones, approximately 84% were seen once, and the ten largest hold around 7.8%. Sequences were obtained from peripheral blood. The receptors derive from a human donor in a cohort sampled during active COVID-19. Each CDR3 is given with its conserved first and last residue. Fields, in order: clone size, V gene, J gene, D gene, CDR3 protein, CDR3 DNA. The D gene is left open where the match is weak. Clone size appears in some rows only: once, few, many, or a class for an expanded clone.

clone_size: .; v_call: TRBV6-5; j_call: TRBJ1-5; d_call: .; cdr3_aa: CASSYDIYQPQHF; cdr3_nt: TGTGCCAGCAGTTACGACATTTATCAGCCCCAGCATTTT
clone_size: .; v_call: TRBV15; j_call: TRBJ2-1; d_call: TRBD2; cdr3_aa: CATKTSGGYNEQFF; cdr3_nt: TGTGCCACCAAAACTAGCGGGGGGTACAATGAGCAGTTCTTC
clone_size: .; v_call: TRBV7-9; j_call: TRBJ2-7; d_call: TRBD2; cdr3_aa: CASSSGTSGSHGYEQYF; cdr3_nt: TGTGCCAGCAGCTCGGGGACTAGCGGGAGTCATGGGTACGAGCAGTACTTC
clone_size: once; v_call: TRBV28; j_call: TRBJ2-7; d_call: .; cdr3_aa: CASSLGQGSYEQYF; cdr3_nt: TGTGCCAGCAGTTTAGGGCAGGGCTCCTACGAGCAGTACTTC
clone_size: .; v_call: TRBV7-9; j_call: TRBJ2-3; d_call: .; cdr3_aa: CASSLGGVNTQYF; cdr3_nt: TGTGCCAGCAGCTTAGGGGGAGTGAATACGCAGTATTTT
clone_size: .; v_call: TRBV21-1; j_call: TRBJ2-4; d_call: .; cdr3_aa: CASSKRQGAKNIQYF; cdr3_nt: TGTGCCAGCAGCAAAAGACAGGGCGCCAAAAACATTCAGTACTTC
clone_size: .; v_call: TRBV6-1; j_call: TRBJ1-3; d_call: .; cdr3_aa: CASSEGIYSGNTIYF; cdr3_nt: TGTGCCAGCAGTGAAGGTATCTACTCTGGAAACACCATATATTTT
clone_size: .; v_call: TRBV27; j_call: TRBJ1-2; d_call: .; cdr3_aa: CASRGEGVINYGYTF; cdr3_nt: TGTGCCAGCAGAGGAGAGGGGGTGATTAACTATGGCTACACCTTC
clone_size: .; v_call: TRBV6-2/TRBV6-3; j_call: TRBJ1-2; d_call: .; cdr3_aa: CASSRDGNYGYTF; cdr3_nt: TGTGCCAGCAGCCGTGACGGGAACTATGGCTACACCTTC
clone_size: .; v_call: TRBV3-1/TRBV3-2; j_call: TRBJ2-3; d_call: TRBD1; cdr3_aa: CASSQVGRGNTDTQYF; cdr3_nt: TGTGCCAGCAGCCAAGTAGGCAGGGGGAACACAGATACGCAGTATTTT
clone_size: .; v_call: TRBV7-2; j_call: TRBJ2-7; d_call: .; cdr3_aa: CASGQLGRRDYEQYF; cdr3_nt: TGTGCCAGCGGGCAGCTCGGGCGGAGGGACTACGAGCAGTACTTC
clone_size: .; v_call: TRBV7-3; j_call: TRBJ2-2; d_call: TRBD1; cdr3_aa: CASSRQGSDTGELFF; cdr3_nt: TGTGCCAGCAGTCGACAGGGGAGCGACACCGGGGAGCTGTTTTTT
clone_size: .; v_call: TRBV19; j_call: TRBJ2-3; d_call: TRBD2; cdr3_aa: CASSSGASGSLFRYF; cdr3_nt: TGTGCCAGTAGCTCAGGGGCTAGCGGGAGTCTTTTTCGGTATTTT
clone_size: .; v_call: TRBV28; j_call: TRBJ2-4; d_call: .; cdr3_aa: CAARGNALDIQYF; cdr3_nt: TGTGCCGCCCGGGGGAACGCTTTGGACATTCAGTACTTC
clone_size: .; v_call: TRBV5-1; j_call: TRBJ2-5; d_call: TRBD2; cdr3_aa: CASSLTPGGLAETQYF; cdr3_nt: TGCGCCAGCAGCTTAACTCCGGGGGGGCTTGCGGAGACCCAGTACTTC
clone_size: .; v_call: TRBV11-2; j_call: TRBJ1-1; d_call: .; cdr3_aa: CASSLSGFGTEAFF; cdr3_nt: TGTGCCAGCAGCTTATCAGGTTTTGGCACTGAAGCTTTCTTT
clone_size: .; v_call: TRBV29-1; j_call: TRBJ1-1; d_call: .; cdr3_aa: CSVADLLYQNTEAFF; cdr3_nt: TGCAGCGTTGCCGATCTATTGTACCAGAACACTGAAGCTTTCTTT
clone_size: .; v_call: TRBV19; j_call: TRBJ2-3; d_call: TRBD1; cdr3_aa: CASSMTHRGSTDTQYF; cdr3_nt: TGTGCCAGTAGTATGACCCACAGGGGGAGCACAGATACGCAGTATTTT
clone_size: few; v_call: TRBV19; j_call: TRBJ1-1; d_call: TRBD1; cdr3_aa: CASSNRGGTEAFF; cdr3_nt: TGTGCCAGTAGTAACAGGGGAGGCACTGAAGCTTTCTTT
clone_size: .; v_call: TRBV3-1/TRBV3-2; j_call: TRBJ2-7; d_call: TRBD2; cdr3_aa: CASSQGTSGHYEQYF; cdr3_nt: TGTGCCAGCAGCCAAGGGACTAGCGGACACTACGAGCAGTACTTC
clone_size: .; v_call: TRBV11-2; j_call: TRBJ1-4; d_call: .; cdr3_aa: CASSPRVTWANEKLFF; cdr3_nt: TGTGCCAGCAGCCCCCGGGTCACCTGGGCTAATGAAAAACTGTTTTTT
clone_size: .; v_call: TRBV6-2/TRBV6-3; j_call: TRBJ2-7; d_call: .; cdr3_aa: CASSRLSFSYEQYF; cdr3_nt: TGTGCCAGCAGTCGCCTTAGTTTCTCCTACGAGCAGTACTTC
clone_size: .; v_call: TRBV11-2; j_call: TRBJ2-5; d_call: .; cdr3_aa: CASSLVPAGNLQETQYF; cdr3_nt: TGTGCCAGCAGCTTGGTACCCGCGGGAAATCTACAAGAGACCCAGTACTTC
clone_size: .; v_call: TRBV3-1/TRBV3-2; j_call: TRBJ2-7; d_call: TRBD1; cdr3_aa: CASSQERGQGSYEQYF; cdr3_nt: TGTGCCAGCAGCCAAGAAAGGGGACAGGGATCCTACGAGCAGTACTTC
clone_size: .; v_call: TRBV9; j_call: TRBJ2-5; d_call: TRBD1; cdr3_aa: CASSDPGGQGETQYF; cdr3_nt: TGTGCCAGCAGCGACCCCGGGGGACAGGGGGAGACCCAGTACTTC
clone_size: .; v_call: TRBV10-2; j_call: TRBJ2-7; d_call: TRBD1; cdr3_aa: CASKGQGYSYEQYF; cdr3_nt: TGCGCCAGCAAGGGACAGGGATACTCCTACGAGCAGTACTTC
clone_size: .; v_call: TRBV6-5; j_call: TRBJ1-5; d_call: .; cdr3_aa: CASRPGAAGGGPQHF; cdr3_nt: TGTGCCAGCAGGCCCGGGGCAGCGGGCGGGGGGCCCCAGCATTTT
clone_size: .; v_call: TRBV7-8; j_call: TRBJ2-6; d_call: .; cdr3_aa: CASSPEAGTGANVLTF; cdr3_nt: TGTGCCAGCAGCCCAGAAGCAGGGACTGGGGCCAACGTCCTGACTTTC
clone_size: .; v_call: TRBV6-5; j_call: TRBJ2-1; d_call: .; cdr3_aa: CASTEGGRSYNEQFF; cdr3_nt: TGTGCCAGCACCGAGGGGGGGAGATCCTACAATGAGCAGTTCTTC